Below, one T cell receptor beta chain is given with its context. The antigen remains unidentified. The extraction recovered at least 5 micrograms of total RNA per sample. The data were taken from a study of blood T cells in healthy people across ages. Study-level points and caveats: With age, beta diversity per million T cells declined roughly linearly, significantly by approximately 40. It was the long-lived donors that had more naive CD4+ cells and higher diversity than aged donors.

Then a second PCR, running roughly 6 to 12 cycles, was carried out with a sample-barcoded 5' primer and a J-beta primer mix. Through a template-switch adaptor with 12 random nucleotides, each cDNA molecule received a tag. In TCRdb, the 5' RACE reads were re-called with MiXCR into one record per CDR3 protein. This sample has about 1.8 million distinct CDR3 sequences, with roughly 52% found just once. V was cut by 3 bases and J by 6 bases, with 13 bases left in between. Germline V CDR1 and CDR2: ENHRY, SYGVKD. The CDR3 sequence is 14 residues long. The receptor's source is a woman aged 40 to 50 in good health. V usage is TRBV10-3 and J usage is TRBJ2-3; D is tentatively TRBD1 or TRBD2 (5 bases each). Source material: blood. For the CDR3, the DNA is TGTGCCATCAGTGATCCGGGACGCATGGATACGCAGTATTTT. Amino acids: CAISDPGRMDTQYF.